Sequencing of this TCR beta chain was carried out in a study of blood T cell repertoires in COVID-19. Overall study context: Both acute and convalescent COVID-19 samples were obtained from the United States, Italy and Spain.

In the source study's methods: It was from reference gene primer amplification that nucleated cell counts were estimated. Profiled with immunoSEQ multiplex PCR; TCRdb holds only in-frame clones, not every one. V and J calls plus clone size are reproduced from that table; the DNA served to infer D and trimming. The sample comprises roughly 300,000 clones, roughly 87% of which are singletons, and 13% rests with the top ten. This TCR came from a human donor in a cohort sampled during active COVID-19. The sample comprised peripheral blood.

The CDR3 DNA reads TGTGCCAGCAGTTACCCCAGCGGGGTCTCCTACGAGCAGTACTTC. Its protein product is CASSYPSGVSYEQYF. The V gene is TRBV6-2 or TRBV6-3, the J gene TRBJ2-7, with TRBD2 matching 7 bases. Germline CDR1 MNHEY, CDR2 SVGEGT. Trimming removed 2 bases from V and 0 bases from J; junction bases left unmatched: 4. The CDR3 covers 15 residues.